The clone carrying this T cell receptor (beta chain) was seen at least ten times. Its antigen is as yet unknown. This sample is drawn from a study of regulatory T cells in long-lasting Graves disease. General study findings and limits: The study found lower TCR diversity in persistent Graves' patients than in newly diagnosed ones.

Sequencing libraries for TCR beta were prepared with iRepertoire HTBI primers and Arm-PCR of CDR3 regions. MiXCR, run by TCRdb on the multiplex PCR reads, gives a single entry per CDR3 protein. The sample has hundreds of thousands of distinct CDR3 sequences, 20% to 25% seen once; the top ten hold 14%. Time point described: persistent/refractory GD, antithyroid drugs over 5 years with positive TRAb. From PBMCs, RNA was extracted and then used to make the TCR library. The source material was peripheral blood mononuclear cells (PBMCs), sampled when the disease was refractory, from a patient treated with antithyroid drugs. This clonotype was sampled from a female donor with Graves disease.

The CDR3 bases are TGTGCCAGCAGTCCCGATAGCGGGAGGGTGGTCCACGAGCAGTACTTC. It translates to CASSPDSGRVVHEQYF. The chain recombines TRBV27 with TRBJ2-7, with 11 bases lining up with TRBD2. V lost 5 bases and J lost 5; bases outside the gene matches: 11. The CDR3 contains 16 residues. Germline V gene sequence: CDR1 MNHEY, CDR2 SMNVEV (reference sequence).